This T cell receptor beta chain was retrieved from a study of blood T cell repertoires in COVID-19. Produced via immunoSEQ multiplex PCR; TCRdb's table is partial and in-frame only. This sample has around 190,000 clones, with over 75% found just once. Germline V gene lookup returns CDR1 SGHRS and CDR2 YFSETQ. Trimming stripped 3 bases from V and 11 bases from J, with 18 bases between. There are 14 residues in the CDR3. The source material was peripheral blood. This rearrangement joins TRBV5-1 to TRBJ2-4; TRBD2 might be the D (5 bases). The receptor was isolated from a man between 65 and 79 years old with active or convalescent COVID-19. The CDR3 DNA follows: TGCGCCAGCAGCTGGAAGACACTCGGAGGCGTTCAGTACTTC. Protein: CASSWKTLGGVQYF.